A single sample is the source of the 14 T cell receptor beta chains below, sequenced in a study of identical twins (dated by TCRdb to the mid-2010s). The protocol used for the library was 5' RACE. TCRdb names Illumina HiSeq 2000 as the instrument used. TCRdb reprocessing: public reads trimmed at Q25 with fastp, clones called with MiXCR, in-frame beta chains kept. All rows with the same CDR3 protein become a single entry with the most common DNA and genes. The sample data list 450,000 or so distinct CDR3 sequences, and roughly 26% of these were observed just once. The top ten clonotypes cover around 3% of the sample. This sample was shared with a second study, whose subject was T cells expressing NK-cell markers.

The sample was CD4+ T cells sorted from blood. These receptors were obtained from a woman under 30 in good health.

V is TRBV19 and J is TRBJ1-1; the D is unclear. Between the trimmed V and J ends, which lost 3 bases and 5 bases, there was a span of 13 bases. Per the germline V gene, CDR1 is LNHDA and CDR2 is SQIVND (reference sequence). The CDR3 has 14 amino acids. The CDR3 nucleotides read TGTGCCAGTAGTATCGCCAGGTATGGTACTGAAGCTTTCTTT. Translation: CASSIARYGTEAFF.

This clonotype has a handful of counts. The rearrangement links TRBV6-2 or TRBV6-3 to TRBJ2-3; 8 nucleotides line up with TRBD1. Germline V CDR1 and CDR2: MNHEY, SVGEGT. V lost 3 bases and J lost 3; bases outside the gene matches: 5. The CDR3 contains 15 residues. CDR3 nucleotide sequence: TGTGCCAGCAGTTATCAGGGGGCAGGGACAGATACGCAGTATTTT. Amino acid sequence: CASSYQGAGTDTQYF.

This clonotype was seen a few times. The chain has TRBV20-1 and TRBJ2-5; no definite D call. Trimming left V 1 base short and J 6 bases short, with 9 bases between. Germline CDR1 and CDR2: DFQATT and SNEGSKA (reference sequence). This CDR3 has 12 amino acids. CDR3 DNA sequence: TGCAGTGCTAGAGGTGTCCCGAAGACCCAGTACTTC. It translates to CSARGVPKTQYF.

This clonotype was found a few times. The genes are TRBV7-2 and TRBJ2-3; 14 bases fit TRBD2. The length of the CDR3 is 17 residues. J was trimmed by 4 bases and V by 5 bases; bases with no gene match: 8. CDR1 SGHTA and CDR2 FQGNSA come from the germline V gene. CDR3 bases: TGTGCCAGCAGCCTCAGACTAGCGGGAGGGCTCCCAGATACGCAGTATTTT. Its translation is CASSLRLAGGLPDTQYF.

This clonotype was seen ten or more times. The chain is built from TRBV6-1 and TRBJ2-7; 9 bases agree with TRBD1. The germline V gene encodes CDR1 MNHNS and CDR2 SASEGT. J lost 1 base, V lost 6 bases, and 4 bases had no gene match. The CDR3 spans 14 residues. CDR3 in amino acids: CASRAGQGSYEQYF. DNA for the CDR3: TGTGCCAGCAGGGCGGGACAGGGTTCCTACGAGCAGTACTTC.

The chain links TRBV4-3 to TRBJ2-1; 9 bases fit TRBD2. The V gene end was trimmed by 0 bases and the J gene end by 0 bases; junction bases not matched to a gene: 6. The length of the CDR3 is 18 residues. The germline V gene has CDR1 LGHNA and CDR2 YSLEER. CDR3 coding DNA: TGCGCCAGCAGCCAAGATAGAGGACTAGCGAGCTCCTACAATGAGCAGTTCTTC. Translated: CASSQDRGLASSYNEQFF.

The chain combines TRBV6-5 with TRBJ1-2, with TRBD1 as a possible D gene (5 bases). The V and J ends lost 0 bases and 3 bases respectively, with 11 bases between them. Germline V gene sequence: CDR1 MNHEY, CDR2 SVGAGI. The CDR3 consists of 15 residues. The CDR3 DNA follows: TGTGCCAGCAGTTACTCAGAGGGGCAGCACTATGGCTACACCTTC. Amino acid sequence: CASSYSEGQHYGYTF.

This clonotype was seen a handful of times. V is TRBV9 and J is TRBJ2-5, with D perhaps being TRBD1 or TRBD2 (5 bases each). Germline V gives CDR1 SGDLS, CDR2 YYNGEE. Trimming shortened V by 4 bases and J by 5 bases, and 18 bases separated the two germline ends. This CDR3 has 15 residues. CDR3 protein: CASSNYAGTQETQYF. The CDR3 nucleotides read TGTGCCAGCAGCAACTACGCCGGGACCCAGGAGACCCAGTACTTC.

The sample holds a few counts of this clonotype. The CDR3, as DNA: TGTGCCAGCAGTTTTCCAAGCGGTCCCTACAATGAGCAGTTCTTC. This codes for CASSFPSGPYNEQFF. The rearrangement uses TRBV6-2 or TRBV6-3 and TRBJ2-1, with D possibly TRBD2 on 5 matching bases. In germline, CDR1 is MNHEY, CDR2 SVGEGT. The V and J ends lost 4 bases and 2 bases respectively, with 12 bases between them. The CDR3 consists of 15 residues.

In its sample, this clonotype was seen a few times. J is TRBJ2-1 and V is TRBV5-1; D is uncertain. The germline V gene has CDR1 SGHRS and CDR2 YFSETQ. V lost 1 base and J 3 bases, leaving 11 bases between the germline ends. This CDR3 spans 15 amino acids. CDR3 amino acids: CASSLRLGDYNEQFF. For the CDR3, the DNA is TGCGCCAGCAGCTTGAGGCTAGGAGACTACAATGAGCAGTTCTTC.

The chain has TRBV4-2 and TRBJ2-3; TRBD2 might be the D (6 bases). Trimming took off 0 bases at V and 6 bases at J, with 16 bases between the two ends. The CDR3 spans 16 residues. CDR1 and CDR2 from the germline V gene are LGHNA and YNFKEQ. This CDR3 is CASSQDELAHGDTQYF. CDR3 DNA sequence: TGTGCCAGCAGCCAAGATGAACTAGCACATGGTGATACGCAGTATTTT.

The gene calls are TRBV10-3 and TRBJ1-2; D is ambiguous. Germline V gene lookup returns CDR1 ENHRY and CDR2 SYGVKD. Trimming pared 4 bases from V and 2 bases from J, leaving 8 bases between. The CDR3 has 13 residues. The DNA for the CDR3 is TGTGCCATCAGTGGTAGCCCCAACTATGGCTACACCTTC. It specifies CAISGSPNYGYTF.

This clonotype was picked up a small number of times. The J gene is TRBJ2-1, the V gene TRBV20-1, with no clear D. Germline loops: CDR1 DFQATT, CDR2 SNEGSKA (reference sequence). V lost 5 bases and J 9 bases, leaving 8 bases between the germline ends. This CDR3 region has 10 residues. This CDR3 reads CSASLGEQFF. The CDR3 nucleotides read TGCAGTGCTTCCCTGGGTGAGCAGTTCTTC.

V gene TRBV20-1 combines with J gene TRBJ2-3, with 12 nucleotides matching TRBD2. After removal of 6 bases from V and 5 bases from J, the junction contained 12 bases not matched to a gene. Germline loops: CDR1 DFQATT, CDR2 SNEGSKA (reference sequence). CDR3 length equals 16 residues. In DNA, the CDR3 is TGCAGTGCCCTCCGGCCTAGCGGGAGGGCCCGAGATACGCAGTATTTT. Protein: CSALRPSGRARDTQYF.